This is a list of T cell receptor beta chains from one sample in a study of blood T cell repertoires in COVID-19. The assay was immunoSEQ multiplex PCR, and TCRdb's table has in-frame clones only and misses some. The table includes about 360,000 clones, around 87% detected once. The sequenced sample was PBMCs or T cells enriched from blood (not recorded which). These receptors originate from a man aged 40-49 years in a cohort exposed to, infected with or recovered from COVID-19 (not recorded which). CDR3s leave out the opening cysteine and the closing phenylalanine or tryptophan. Each record gives: V gene, CDR3 protein.

TRBV11-2 | ASSLARTGGGYT
TRBV7-9 | ASSLGRTNEKLF
TRBV27 | ASSPRTVLNSPLH
TRBV20-1 | SARDGVLQH
TRBV7-9 | ASSGLGTGSFYEQY
TRBV6-5 | ASSYSFTGPREQY
TRBV3-1/TRBV3-2 | ASGATGVSEKLF
TRBV19 | ASSPPGQITDTQY
TRBV6-5 | ASSRQWFANEKLF
TRBV7-9 | ASSSRGLAENNEQF
TRBV27 | ASSLWQNTEAF
TRBV18 | ASSPQLSSYNEQF
TRBV19 | ASTVTRRGGNTIY
TRBV5-4 | ASSGQFMNTEAF
TRBV7-6 | ASSLVGRFTDTQY
TRBV2 | ASRWGGGVNEQF
TRBV6-5 | ASSYSQGPLQAF
TRBV30 | AWSVRRQRFGGRETQY
TRBV28 | ASSLTGTWDEKLF
TRBV5-1 | ASSLVTSGPGEQY
TRBV7-9 | ASSLEGQAFSYEQY
TRBV6-5 | ASSYSVARRRTEAF
TRBV6-5 | ASSTPGLLSEQY
TRBV11-1 | ASSLDRTYEQY
TRBV11-2 | ASSVDRDLGYT
TRBV29-1 | SVKSSGYEQY
TRBV7-6 | ASSLVDSGPQEQF
TRBV5-8 | ASSLGLADYNEQF
TRBV5-4 | ASSPSWGRTSYEQY
TRBV30 | AWGRPLSTGLRSYEQY
TRBV11-2 | ASSLGTAQGAF
TRBV27 | ASSSERGAYKQY
TRBV28 | ASSFVGLLNEQF
TRBV6-5 | ASSYSAGKGNEQF
TRBV19 | ASRLAPSAGGRNQPQH
TRBV7-9 | ASSSRGNYGYT
TRBV7-9 | ASSFSSGQGGGYT
TRBV4-1 | ASSQTAGAKNIQY
TRBV6-5 | ASSPLGTGNQPQH
TRBV12-5 | ASGWDSSNQPQH
TRBV5-1 | ASSRDRGTNEKLF
TRBV19 | ASTLTGHATNEKLF
TRBV9 | ASSVEGDPHGNTIY
TRBV27 | ASSTSYVAGGSRETQY
TRBV7-8 | ASSSGLVVENEQY
TRBV11-2 | ASRAAGPVTEAF